Presented here are 29 T cell receptor beta chains from one specimen sequenced in a study of blood T cell repertoires in COVID-19. Sequenced by immunoSEQ multiplex PCR; TCRdb stores in-frame clones only, minus some. The profile shows roughly 290,000 clones, about 89% of them singletons. Material: peripheral blood. Receptors originate from a man aged 30-40 years with acute or convalescent COVID-19.

The chain joins TRBV6-5 to TRBJ1-1, with 8 nucleotides matching TRBD1. Germline loops: CDR1 MNHEY, CDR2 SVGAGI. This CDR3 spans 15 amino acids. V lost 2 bases and J lost 4; bases outside the gene matches: 6. As DNA, the CDR3 is TGTGCCAGCAGTTACAGGCAGGGGGCGGTCACTGAAGCTTTCTTT. Translating it yields CASSYRQGAVTEAFF.

The gene calls are TRBV7-9 and TRBJ1-5; D might be TRBD1 (6 bases). Looked up from germline, CDR1 is SEHNR and CDR2 is FQNEAQ (reference sequence). The ends were cut back, 1 base at V and 7 bases at J, with 11 bases in the middle. CDR3 length: 14 residues. CDR3 sequence: CASSLGPQGQPQHF. The CDR3 DNA reads as TGTGCCAGCAGCTTAGGGCCCCAGGGGCAGCCCCAGCATTTT.

The chain recombines TRBV2 with TRBJ2-7, with D possibly being TRBD1 (5 bases). Germline assignment: CDR1 SNHLY and CDR2 FYNNEI. V lost 7 bases to trimming and J lost 4 bases, with 14 bases between them. The CDR3 loop spans 13 amino acids. The CDR3 region has the DNA TGTGCCAGCAAAGTGAACAGGCTATACGAGCAGTACTTC. Its translation: CASKVNRLYEQYF. The full variable domain, completed using reference TRBV2 and TRBJ2-7, is EPEVTQTPSHQVTQMGQEVILRCVPISNHLYFYWYRQILGQKVEFLVSFYNNEISEKSEIFDDQFSVERPDGSNFTLKIRSTKLEDSAMYFCASKVNRLYEQYFGPGTRLTVT.

The gene calls are TRBV6-5 and TRBJ1-4; maybe TRBD1 (5 bases). Trimming removed 8 bases from V and 6 bases from J, with 16 bases in between. Germline CDR1 reads MNHEY; CDR2 reads SVGAGI. The CDR3 length is 14 residues. In DNA form, the CDR3 reads TGTGCCAGCGGGGGGGGATTAGGTGATGAAAAACTGTTTTTT. Protein product: CASGGGLGDEKLFF.

CDR3 nucleotides: TGTGCCAGCAGTTTGGGGGACAGGCCCCTCATCACTGAAGCTTTCTTT. Residues: CASSLGDRPLITEAFF. V is TRBV27 and J is TRBJ1-1; 8 nucleotides agree with TRBD1. CDR3 length equals 16 residues. The germline CDR1 and CDR2 sequences are MNHEY and SMNVEV (reference sequence). V shed 3 bases, J shed 4 bases, and the junction held 10 bases outside the gene matches.

The V gene is TRBV6-1, the J gene TRBJ1-2; D gene unclear. Trimming removed 3 bases at V and 2 bases at J, with 10 bases between. The length of the CDR3 is 14 residues. CDR1 and CDR2 (germline): MNHNS, SASEGT. CDR3 in DNA: TGTGCCAGCAGTGACACCCCTAGGAACTATGGCTACACCTTC. Its protein product is CASSDTPRNYGYTF.

The chain uses TRBV29-1 and TRBJ2-7; perhaps TRBD1 as D (6 bases). Germline values: CDR1 SQVTM, CDR2 ANQGSEA. V dropped 5 bases and J dropped 0 bases, with 8 bases sitting between them. This CDR3 is built from 12 residues. The CDR3 sequence is CSVTGSSYEQYF. The CDR3 bases are TGCAGCGTTACAGGGTCCTCCTACGAGCAGTACTTC.

V is TRBV19 and J is TRBJ2-1; the D gene is possibly TRBD2 (5 bases). V dropped 7 bases and J dropped 4 bases, with 11 bases sitting between them. The CDR3 extends over 13 amino acids. Per the germline V gene, CDR1 is LNHDA and CDR2 is SQIVND (reference sequence). CDR3 in DNA: TGTGCCAGTAAAGGTAGCGAATACAATGAGCAGTTCTTC. It encodes CASKGSEYNEQFF.

The chain joins TRBV6-5 to TRBJ2-7; a possible D gene is TRBD1 (6 bases). The CDR3 sequence is 14 residues long. Germline-derived CDR1 and CDR2 are MNHEY and SVGAGI. The V end lost 6 bases, the J end lost 1 base, and 13 bases lay between the germline ends. Written as DNA, the CDR3 is TGTGCCAGCAGAACCAACAGGGATTCCTACGAGCAGTACTTC. Residues: CASRTNRDSYEQYF.

The rearrangement joins TRBV20-1 to TRBJ1-1; D unresolved. CDR3 size: 13 residues. V lost 3 bases, J lost 0 bases, and 8 bases lay in between. Germline V lookup: CDR1 DFQATT, CDR2 SNEGSKA (reference sequence). CDR3 loop: CSASKGVNTEAFF. The CDR3 DNA reads TGCAGTGCTAGTAAGGGAGTGAACACTGAAGCTTTCTTT.

The chain combines TRBV6-1 with TRBJ1-1, with a weak D call TRBD1 (6 bases). V was shortened by 1 base and J by 1 base, with 7 bases between the two germline ends. The germline CDR1 and CDR2 sequences are MNHNS and SASEGT. The CDR3 extends over 14 amino acids. The DNA for the CDR3 is TGTGCCAGCAGTGAAGGGACAGCGAACACTGAAGCTTTCTTT. Protein: CASSEGTANTEAFF.

V and J are TRBV3-1 (or the pseudogene TRBV3-2) and TRBJ2-5; 8 nucleotides align to TRBD2. Germline V gene lookup returns CDR1 LGHDT and CDR2 YNNKEL (reference sequence). The length of the CDR3 is 14 residues. V lost 1 base to trimming and J lost 5 bases; unmatched junction nucleotides: 3. CDR3 in amino acids: CASSQAGGAETQYF. CDR3 in DNA: TGTGCCAGCAGCCAAGCCGGGGGGGCTGAGACCCAGTACTTC.

The V gene is TRBV30, the J gene TRBJ2-1, with TRBD1 matching 9 bases. Germline V lookup: CDR1 GTSNPN, CDR2 SVGIG (reference sequence). Trimming cost V 3 bases and J 8 bases; bases outside gene matches: 14. CDR3 length equals 16 residues. DNA for the CDR3: TGTGCCTGGAGAGAGCTGAAGGGACAGGGTGGGGATGAGCAGTTCTTC. Its protein is CAWRELKGQGGDEQFF.

This chain uses TRBV24-1 with TRBJ2-1; 8 bases are a match to TRBD2. This CDR3 region has 14 residues. CDR1 is KGHDR and CDR2 is SFDVKD in the germline V gene. The trim removed 6 bases at V and 7 bases at J, leaving 7 bases unmatched. The CDR3 DNA sequence: TGTGCCACCAGTAGCGGGAGAGGAGGGAATGAGCAGTTCTTC. The encoded protein is CATSSGRGGNEQFF.

The chain joins TRBV9 to TRBJ2-3; D is perhaps TRBD1 (5 bases). The CDR3 sequence is 15 residues long. Trimming took off 0 bases at V and 3 bases at J, with 11 bases between the two ends. Germline V CDR1 and CDR2: SGDLS, YYNGEE. The CDR3 region has the DNA TGTGCCAGCAGCGTAGATGGGGCTGATACAGATACGCAGTATTTT. Protein sequence: CASSVDGADTDTQYF.

Here the CDR3 reads CASSEERYAGAEQFF. The DNA of the CDR3 is TGTGCCAGCAGTGAAGAAAGATATGCTGGAGCTGAGCAGTTCTTC. The V call is TRBV2, the J call TRBJ2-1; D is unresolved. Trimming left V 1 base short and J 9 bases short, with 16 bases between. Germline V CDR1 and CDR2: SNHLY, FYNNEI. The CDR3 runs 15 residues.

A few counts support this clone. An end of the junction differs from the germline gene, which may be a read error. The chain joins TRBV30 to TRBJ1-2; TRBD1 is a possible D gene (5 bases). Germline V gene sequence: CDR1 GTSNPN, CDR2 SVGIG (reference sequence). The CDR3 sequence is 14 residues long. The CDR3 bases are TGTGCCTGGAGCGGGGGAGAAACCCTCTATCGCTACACCTTC. Protein product: CAWSGGETLYRYTF.

The chain employs TRBV28 and TRBJ1-5; no reliable D call. CDR3 length equals 11 residues. The V end was cut by 3 bases, the J end by 11 bases, with 8 bases between. Germline values: CDR1 MDHEN, CDR2 SYDVKM. DNA of the CDR3: TGTGCCAGCAGTTTCGGCAGGACCCAGCATTTT. This encodes CASSFGRTQHF. Together with reference TRBV28 and TRBJ1-5, the CDR3 gives the full variable domain: DVKVTQSSRYLVKRTGEKVFLECVQDMDHENMFWYRQDPGLGLRLIYFSYDVKMKEKGDIPEGYSVSREKKERFSLILESASTNQTSMYLCASSFGRTQHFGDGTRLSIL.

The chain employs TRBV19 and TRBJ1-2; the D gene is possibly TRBD1 (6 bases). In germline, CDR1 is LNHDA, CDR2 SQIVND (reference sequence). This CDR3 is built from 16 residues. V was trimmed by 5 bases and J by 0 bases, leaving 16 bases between them. CDR3 protein: CASSFRWTEANYGYTF. The CDR3 DNA reads TGTGCCAGTAGTTTCCGCTGGACAGAAGCTAACTATGGCTACACCTTC.

The J gene is TRBJ2-2, the V gene TRBV30, with D unclear. Trimming shortened V by 0 bases and J by 2 bases, and 7 bases separated the two germline ends. Looked up from germline, CDR1 is GTSNPN and CDR2 is SVGIG (reference sequence). The CDR3 length is 14 residues. CDR3 loop: CAWSVLVNTGELFF. The CDR3 DNA reads TGTGCCTGGAGTGTCCTTGTCAACACCGGGGAGCTGTTTTTT. Based on the CDR3 plus reference TRBV30 and TRBJ2-2, the full variable domain is SQTIHQWPATLVQPVGSPLSLECTVEGTSNPNLYWYRQAAGRGLQLLFYSVGIGQISSEVPQNLSASRPQDRQFILSSKKLLLSDSGFYLCAWSVLVNTGELFFGEGSRLTVL.

A single count supports this clone. The chain combines TRBV6-5 with TRBJ2-7, with D possibly being TRBD2 (6 bases). This CDR3 spans 16 amino acids. Trimming pared 0 bases from V and 2 bases from J, leaving 14 bases between. In germline, CDR1 is MNHEY, CDR2 SVGAGI. The CDR3 DNA reads TGTGCCAGCAGTTACTCTTTCCTAGCGAGGACCTACGAGCAGTACTTC. Protein: CASSYSFLARTYEQYF.

The chain uses TRBV11-2 and TRBJ2-1; 9 bases map to TRBD1. Germline values: CDR1 SGHAT, CDR2 FQNNGV. The V and J ends lost 4 bases and 6 bases, in that order; junction bases with no gene match: 7. This CDR3 is built from 15 residues. The CDR3: CASSSEGQGTNEQFF. CDR3 DNA: TGTGCCAGCAGCTCTGAGGGACAGGGAACCAATGAGCAGTTCTTC.

CDR3: CALEGAQETQYF. The DNA of the CDR3 is TGCGCGCTGGAGGGGGCTCAAGAGACCCAGTACTTC. The chain joins TRBV29-1 to TRBJ2-5, with D tentatively TRBD1 (7 bases). This CDR3 has 12 residues. Germline V lookup: CDR1 SQVTM, CDR2 ANQGSEA.

This chain connects TRBV13 to TRBJ2-7, with 7 nucleotides matching TRBD2. V trimming: 3 bases; J trimming: 0 bases; junction bases outside the gene matches: 5. The CDR3 totals 15 residues. Germline CDR1 is PRHDT and CDR2 is FYEKMQ (reference sequence). CDR3: CASSFTTGGSYEQYF. The CDR3 nucleotides are TGTGCCAGCAGCTTTACCACGGGGGGCTCCTACGAGCAGTACTTC.

The V call is TRBV5-1, the J call TRBJ2-3, with 8 positions matching TRBD1. The CDR3 totals 13 residues. V dropped 6 bases and J dropped 5; count of bases not matched to a gene: 5. Germline values: CDR1 SGHRS, CDR2 YFSETQ. The CDR3 spells CASTRGQGDTQYF. For the CDR3, the DNA is TGCGCCAGCACCAGGGGGCAGGGAGATACGCAGTATTTT.

The V and J genes are TRBV30 and TRBJ2-3; 7 bases map to TRBD2. From germline, CDR1 is GTSNPN and CDR2 SVGIG (reference sequence). CDR3 length: 17 residues. Trimming removed 3 bases from V and 1 base from J; junction bases left unmatched: 13. This CDR3 reads CAWRSGPPGRGTDTQYF. CDR3 nucleotide sequence: TGTGCCTGGAGATCAGGGCCGCCGGGGAGGGGCACAGATACGCAGTATTTT.

This clone was observed a handful of times. The rearrangement uses TRBV14 and TRBJ1-2; D perhaps matches TRBD1 (6 bases). The CDR3 length is 14 residues. With 5 bases removed from V and 3 bases from J, the gap between germline ends came to 13 bases. Germline-derived CDR1 and CDR2 are SGHDN and FVKESK. The chain's CDR3 is CASSDVRGHYGYTF. Written as DNA, the CDR3 is TGTGCCAGCAGCGACGTCAGGGGACACTATGGCTACACCTTC. The full variable domain, completed using reference TRBV14 and TRBJ1-2, is EAGVTQFPSHSVIEKGQTVTLRCDPISGHDNLYWYRRVMGKEIKFLLHFVKESKQDESGMPNNRFLAERTGGTYSTLKVQPAELEDSGVYFCASSDVRGHYGYTFGSGTRLTVV.

The J gene is TRBJ1-4, the V gene TRBV3-1 (or the pseudogene TRBV3-2); D not certain. The CDR3 extends over 11 amino acids. Germline CDR1 reads LGHDT; CDR2 reads YNNKEL (reference sequence). Trimming left V 4 bases short and J 12 bases short, with 9 bases between. The CDR3 DNA reads as TGTGCCAGCAGCCTCCGCGAGGAACTGTTTTTT. This translates into CASSLREELFF.

The CDR3 sequence: CASSLVRGGTTEAFF. The DNA of the CDR3 is TGTGCCAGCAGCTTAGTTCGGGGGGGGACAACTGAAGCTTTCTTT. V usage is TRBV11-2 and J usage is TRBJ1-1; TRBD1 is a possible D gene (6 bases). V was clipped by 1 base and J by 5 bases, with 14 bases between them. The germline V gene encodes CDR1 SGHAT and CDR2 FQNNGV. The CDR3 is 15 residues long.